This is a list of T cell receptor beta chains from one sample in a study of shared clonotypes between healthy human individuals. Method: immunoSEQ multiplex PCR; TCRdb's copy keeps in-frame clones and lacks some. The top ten clones hold about 1.8% of a sample with 2 million to 2.5 million clones, 85% to 95% of them seen once. What was sequenced was naive CD8+ T cells from PBMCs. Source of these receptors: a man younger than 35 in good health. Some clones in this sample may be carry-over from other donors' samples. Each CDR3 is given with its conserved first and last residue. D genes are given only for firm matches. Size values are once, few and many counts, or a class for expanded clones, and some rows have none.

>TRBJ1-2|TRBD1|.|TRBV29-1
CSVEGDRELIYGYTF
TGCAGCGTTGAAGGGGACAGGGAGCTGATTTATGGCTACACCTTC
>TRBJ2-2|TRBD1|.|TRBV10-3
CAISELLGTGGPNTGELFF
TGTGCCATCAGTGAGCTGCTAGGGACAGGGGGGCCGAACACCGGGGAGCTGTTTTTT
>TRBJ2-1|.|.|TRBV7-9
CASSSQGGLYNEQFF
TGTGCCAGCAGCTCACAGGGAGGTCTCTACAATGAGCAGTTCTTC
>TRBJ2-7|TRBD2|.|TRBV9
CASSVATSAGSYEQYF
TGTGCCAGCAGCGTGGCAACTAGCGCGGGCTCCTACGAGCAGTACTTC
>TRBJ1-2|.|.|TRBV7-8
CASSQFPRGGYGYTF
TGTGCCAGCAGCCAGTTTCCACGGGGGGGCTATGGCTACACCTTC
>TRBJ1-3|.|.|TRBV28
CASSLHRVSHTIYF
TGTGCCAGCAGTTTACACAGGGTCTCGCACACCATATATTTT
>TRBJ2-7|TRBD2|once|TRBV7-9
CASSPPLLAGVGEQYF
TGTGCCAGCAGCCCTCCCCTACTAGCGGGAGTGGGCGAGCAGTACTTC
>TRBJ2-1|TRBD2|.|TRBV30
CAWRSGAYNEQFF
TGTGCCTGGAGGAGCGGGGCCTACAATGAGCAGTTCTTC
>TRBJ1-1|.|few|TRBV19
CASSSTQEAFF
TGTGCCAGTAGCAGCACACAAGAAGCTTTCTTT
>TRBJ1-5|TRBD1|.|TRBV19
CASSELTGGAGNQPQHF
TGTGCCAGTAGCGAACTGACAGGGGGCGCAGGCAATCAGCCCCAGCATTTT
>TRBJ2-1|.|.|TRBV7-9
CASSWGASSYNEQFF
TGTGCCAGCAGCTGGGGGGCTAGCTCCTACAATGAGCAGTTCTTC
>TRBJ1-1|TRBD1|.|TRBV25-1
CASILRDRREAFF
TGTGCCAGTATCTTAAGGGACAGGAGGGAAGCTTTCTTT
>TRBJ2-1|.|.|TRBV5-5
CASSLYGGYNEQFF
TGTGCCAGCAGCTTGTATGGGGGCTACAATGAGCAGTTCTTC
>TRBJ2-1|TRBD2|.|TRBV29-1
CSVKTGLAGNEQFF
TGCAGCGTGAAAACAGGGCTAGCGGGTAATGAGCAGTTCTTC
>TRBJ2-7|TRBD2|.|TRBV5-1
CASASGRDSYEQYF
TGCGCCAGCGCCAGCGGGAGGGACTCCTACGAGCAGTACTTC
>TRBJ2-7|TRBD1|.|TRBV9
CASSRDRGVEQYF
TGTGCCAGCAGTCGGGACAGGGGGGTCGAGCAGTACTTC
>TRBJ2-7|.|.|TRBV6-1
CASSEKGYSPYEQYF
TGTGCCAGCAGTGAAAAAGGGTACTCCCCCTACGAGCAGTACTTC
>TRBJ2-1|.|.|TRBV28
CASEVLRGGSYNEQFF
TGTGCCAGCGAAGTTCTCCGAGGGGGCTCCTACAATGAGCAGTTCTTC
>TRBJ1-5|.|.|TRBV15
CATRGRSNQPQHF
TGTGCCACCAGAGGGAGAAGCAATCAGCCCCAGCATTTT
>TRBJ2-5|.|.|TRBV11-3
CASSPRDSAGTQYF
TGTGCCAGCAGCCCGAGGGACTCGGCGGGGACCCAGTACTTC
>TRBJ2-1|.|.|TRBV14
CASNRVEAPSNEQFF
TGTGCCAGCAACCGGGTGGAGGCCCCTTCGAATGAGCAGTTCTTC
>TRBJ2-5|.|.|TRBV7-9
CASSLGGQETQYF
TGTGCCAGCTCCTTGGGGGGTCAAGAGACCCAGTACTTC
>TRBJ2-7|TRBD1|.|TRBV2
CASTLRTGGNEQYF
TGTGCCAGCACTCTCAGGACAGGGGGTAACGAGCAGTACTTC
>TRBJ2-3|.|.|TRBV10-3
CAISEKRARTDTQYF
TGTGCCATCAGTGAAAAACGGGCTCGCACAGATACGCAGTATTTT
>TRBJ2-5|.|.|TRBV27
CASSLRSLRGAEETQYF
TGTGCCAGCAGTTTAAGGTCGTTGCGGGGCGCGGAAGAGACCCAGTACTTC
>TRBJ1-2|TRBD1|.|TRBV4-1
CASSQGRKGGNYGYTF
TGCGCCAGCAGCCAAGGCCGGAAAGGGGGCAACTATGGCTACACCTTC
>TRBJ2-7|.|.|TRBV15
CATSRDSVQSDYEQYF
TGTGCCACCAGCAGAGATTCGGTTCAGAGTGACTACGAGCAGTACTTC
>TRBJ2-5|TRBD2|.|TRBV11-2
CASSLGIGGSGQETQYF
TGTGCCAGCAGCTTAGGAATTGGCGGGAGCGGGCAAGAGACCCAGTACTTC
>TRBJ2-7|TRBD1|.|TRBV19
CASSNRGDDEQYF
TGTGCCAGTAGCAACAGGGGAGATGACGAGCAGTACTTC
>TRBJ2-5|TRBD2|once|TRBV6-5
CASSDPGGVETQYF
TGTGCCAGCAGCGACCCTGGGGGGGTAGAGACCCAGTACTTC
>TRBJ1-1|TRBD1|once|TRBV11-2
CASSSTGGRTEAFF
TGTGCCAGCAGTTCAACAGGGGGCAGGACTGAAGCTTTCTTT
>TRBJ2-5|TRBD1|.|TRBV27
CASSLLTGTGAQETQYF
TGTGCCAGCAGTTTATTAACCGGGACAGGGGCTCAAGAGACCCAGTACTTC
>TRBJ2-7|.|.|TRBV19
CASSIRDGLVEQYF
TGTGCCAGTAGTATCCGGGACGGATTGGTCGAGCAGTACTTC
>TRBJ2-3|TRBD1|.|TRBV11-2
CASSLARSGQSTDTQYF
TGTGCCAGCAGCTTAGCCCGTTCGGGACAGAGCACAGATACGCAGTATTTT
>TRBJ2-1|TRBD1|.|TRBV7-9
CASSPPGQGNEQFF
TGTGCCAGCAGCCCACCGGGACAGGGGAATGAGCAGTTCTTC
>TRBJ2-3|TRBD2|.|TRBV6-5
CASSYSGGGMDTQYF
TGTGCCAGCAGTTACTCTGGGGGGGGGATGGATACGCAGTATTTT
>TRBJ2-1|TRBD1|.|TRBV28
CASSSPGQGTSEQFF
TGTGCCAGCAGTTCACCGGGACAGGGAACGAGTGAGCAGTTCTTC
>TRBJ2-7|TRBD1|.|TRBV28
CASEATGSYEQYF
TGTGCCAGCGAAGCGACAGGGTCCTACGAGCAGTACTTC
>TRBJ2-7|.|.|TRBV27
CASSARIFYEQYF
TGTGCCAGCAGTGCCAGGATCTTCTACGAGCAGTACTTC
>TRBJ2-7|.|.|TRBV4-3
CASSQDVSREQYF
TGCGCCAGCAGCCAAGACGTCAGTCGGGAGCAGTACTTC
>TRBJ2-5|.|.|TRBV6-5
CASSYFGGHQETQYF
TGTGCCAGCAGTTACTTCGGGGGCCACCAAGAGACCCAGTACTTC
>TRBJ2-7|TRBD1|.|TRBV7-9
CASSAPRTGTYEQYF
TGTGCCAGCAGCGCACCCAGGACAGGGACCTACGAGCAGTACTTC
>TRBJ1-2|TRBD1|.|TRBV2
CASYGTGVTGYTF
TGTGCCAGTTACGGGACAGGGGTCACTGGCTACACCTTC
>TRBJ1-1|.|.|TRBV27
CASSGRGRSTEAFF
TGTGCCAGCTCAGGAAGGGGCCGGAGCACTGAAGCTTTCTTT
>TRBJ2-7|.|.|TRBV25-1
CASSESSVWEQYF
TGTGCCAGCAGTGAATCCTCTGTTTGGGAGCAGTACTTC
>TRBJ2-3|.|.|TRBV7-9
CASSLSQRGTDTQYF
TGTGCCAGCAGCTTGTCACAGCGGGGCACAGATACGCAGTATTTT
>TRBJ2-1|.|.|TRBV7-9
CASSLVLAGLNEQFF
TGTGCCAGCAGCTTAGTTTTAGCAGGTCTTAATGAGCAGTTCTTC
>TRBJ2-7|TRBD2|.|TRBV27
CASSPGLGGYEQYF
TGTGCCAGCAGTCCGGGACTAGGGGGATACGAGCAGTACTTC
>TRBJ2-3|.|.|TRBV29-1
CSVVGGLATDTQYF
TGCAGCGTTGTAGGAGGCCTCGCCACAGATACGCAGTATTTT
>TRBJ2-1|.|.|TRBV5-4
CASSHIPINYNEQFF
TGTGCCAGCAGTCATATACCGATTAATTACAATGAGCAGTTCTTC
>TRBJ2-7|.|.|TRBV2
CASSPSTNYEQYF
TGTGCCAGCAGCCCATCGACTAACTACGAGCAGTACTTC
>TRBJ2-3|.|.|TRBV9
CASSVVGGGPTDTQYF
TGTGCCAGCAGCGTAGTTGGGGGAGGCCCCACAGATACGCAGTATTTT
>TRBJ2-7|.|.|TRBV27
CASSAAWLGYEQYF
TGTGCCAGCAGTGCCGCCTGGTTAGGCTACGAGCAGTACTTC